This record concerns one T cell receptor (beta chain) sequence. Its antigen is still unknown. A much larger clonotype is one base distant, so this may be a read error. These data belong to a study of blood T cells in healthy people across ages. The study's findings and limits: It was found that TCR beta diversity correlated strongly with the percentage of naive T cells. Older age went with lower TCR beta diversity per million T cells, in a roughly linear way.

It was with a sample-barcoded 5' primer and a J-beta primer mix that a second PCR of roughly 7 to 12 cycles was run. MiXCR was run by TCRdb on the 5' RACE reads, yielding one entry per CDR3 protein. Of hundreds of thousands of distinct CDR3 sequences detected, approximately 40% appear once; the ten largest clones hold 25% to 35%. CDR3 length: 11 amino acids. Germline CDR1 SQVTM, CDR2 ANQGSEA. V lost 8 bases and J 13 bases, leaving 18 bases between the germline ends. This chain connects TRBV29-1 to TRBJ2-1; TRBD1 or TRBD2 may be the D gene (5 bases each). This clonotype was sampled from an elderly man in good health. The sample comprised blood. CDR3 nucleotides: TGCAGCCATACTGGGGGAGAGACCCAGTTCTTC. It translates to CSHTGGETQFF.